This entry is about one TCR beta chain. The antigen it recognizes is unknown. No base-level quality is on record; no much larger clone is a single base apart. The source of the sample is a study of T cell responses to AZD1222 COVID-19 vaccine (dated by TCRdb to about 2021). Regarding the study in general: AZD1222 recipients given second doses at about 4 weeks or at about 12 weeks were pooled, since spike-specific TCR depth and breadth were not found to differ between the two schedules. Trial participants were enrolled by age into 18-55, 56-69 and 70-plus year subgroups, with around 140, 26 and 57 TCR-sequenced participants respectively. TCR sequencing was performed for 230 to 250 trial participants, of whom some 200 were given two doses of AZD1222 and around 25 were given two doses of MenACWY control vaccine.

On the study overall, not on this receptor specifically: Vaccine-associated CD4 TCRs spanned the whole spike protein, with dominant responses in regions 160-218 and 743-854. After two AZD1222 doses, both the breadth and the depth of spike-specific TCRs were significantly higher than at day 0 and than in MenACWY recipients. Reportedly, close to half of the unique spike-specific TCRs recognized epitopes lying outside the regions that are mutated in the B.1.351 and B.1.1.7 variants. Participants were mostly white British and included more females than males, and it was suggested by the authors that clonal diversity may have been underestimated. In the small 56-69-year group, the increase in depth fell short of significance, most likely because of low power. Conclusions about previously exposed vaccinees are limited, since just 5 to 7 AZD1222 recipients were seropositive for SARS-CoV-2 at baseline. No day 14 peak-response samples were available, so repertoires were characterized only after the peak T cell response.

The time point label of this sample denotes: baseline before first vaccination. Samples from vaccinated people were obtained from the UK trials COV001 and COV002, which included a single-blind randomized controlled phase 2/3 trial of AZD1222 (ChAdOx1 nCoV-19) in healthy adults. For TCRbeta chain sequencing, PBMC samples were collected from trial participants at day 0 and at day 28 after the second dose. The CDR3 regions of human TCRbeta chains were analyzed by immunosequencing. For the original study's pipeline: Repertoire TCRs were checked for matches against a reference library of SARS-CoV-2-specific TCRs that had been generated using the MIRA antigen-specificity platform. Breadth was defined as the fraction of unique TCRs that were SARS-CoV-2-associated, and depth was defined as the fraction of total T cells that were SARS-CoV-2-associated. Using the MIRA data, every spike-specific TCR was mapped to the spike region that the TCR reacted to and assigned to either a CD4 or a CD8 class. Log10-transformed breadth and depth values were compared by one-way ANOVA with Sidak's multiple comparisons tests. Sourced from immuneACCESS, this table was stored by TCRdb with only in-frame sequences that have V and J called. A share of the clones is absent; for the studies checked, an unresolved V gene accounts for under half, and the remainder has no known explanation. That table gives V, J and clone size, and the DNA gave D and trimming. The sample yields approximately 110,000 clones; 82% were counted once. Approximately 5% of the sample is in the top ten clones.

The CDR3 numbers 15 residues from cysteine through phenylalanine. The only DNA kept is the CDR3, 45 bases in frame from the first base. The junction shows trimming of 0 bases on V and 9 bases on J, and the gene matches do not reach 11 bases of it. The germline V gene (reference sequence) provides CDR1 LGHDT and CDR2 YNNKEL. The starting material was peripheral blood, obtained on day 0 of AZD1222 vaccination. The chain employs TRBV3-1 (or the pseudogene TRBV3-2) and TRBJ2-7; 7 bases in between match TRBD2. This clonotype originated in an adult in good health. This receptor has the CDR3 CASSQETTPWEGQYF. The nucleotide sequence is TGTGCCAGCAGCCAAGAGACGACCCCATGGGAGGGGCAGTACTTC.